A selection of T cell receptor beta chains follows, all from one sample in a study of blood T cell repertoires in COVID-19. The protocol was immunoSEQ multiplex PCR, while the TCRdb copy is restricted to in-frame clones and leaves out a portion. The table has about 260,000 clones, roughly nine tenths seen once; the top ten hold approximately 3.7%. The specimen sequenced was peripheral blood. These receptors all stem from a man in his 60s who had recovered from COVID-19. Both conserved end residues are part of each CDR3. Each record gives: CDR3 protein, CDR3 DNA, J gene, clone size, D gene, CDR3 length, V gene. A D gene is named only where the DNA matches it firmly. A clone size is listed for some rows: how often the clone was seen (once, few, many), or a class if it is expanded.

CDR3: CSADYYNEQFF; DNA: TGCAGTGCCGACTATTACAATGAGCAGTTCTTC; J: TRBJ2-1; size: -; D: -; length: 11; V: TRBV20-1
CDR3: CASSHREGQETQYF; DNA: TGTGCCAGCAGCCACCGGGAGGGCCAAGAGACCCAGTACTTC; J: TRBJ2-5; size: -; D: TRBD2; length: 14; V: TRBV13
CDR3: CASSQAQGGETQYF; DNA: TGTGCCAGCAGCCAAGCCCAGGGAGGAGAGACCCAGTACTTC; J: TRBJ2-5; size: -; D: -; length: 14; V: TRBV14
CDR3: CASSLQGSGNTIYF; DNA: TGTGCCAGCAGCTTACAGGGTTCTGGAAACACCATATATTTT; J: TRBJ1-3; size: -; D: -; length: 14; V: TRBV7-2
CDR3: CASTPSLAGGHEQYF; DNA: TGTGCCAGCACGCCCTCTCTAGCGGGGGGGCACGAGCAGTACTTC; J: TRBJ2-7; size: once; D: TRBD2; length: 15; V: TRBV7-2
CDR3: CASRGDMNTEAFF; DNA: TGTGCCAGCAGGGGTGACATGAACACTGAAGCTTTCTTT; J: TRBJ1-1; size: -; D: -; length: 13; V: TRBV6-5
CDR3: CAWRQLNTEAFF; DNA: TGTGCCTGGAGACAGTTGAACACTGAAGCTTTCTTT; J: TRBJ1-1; size: few; D: -; length: 12; V: TRBV30
CDR3: CASSQSMGGNEQYF; DNA: TGTGCCAGCAGCCAATCGATGGGGGGTAACGAGCAGTACTTC; J: TRBJ2-7; size: -; D: -; length: 14; V: TRBV16
CDR3: CASSGGSGNTIYF; DNA: TGTGCCAGCTCGGGGGGCTCTGGAAACACCATATATTTT; J: TRBJ1-3; size: -; D: -; length: 13; V: TRBV7-2
CDR3: CASSARTSGGLPTGELFF; DNA: TGTGCCAGCAGCGCACGGACTAGCGGGGGGCTACCCACCGGGGAGCTGTTTTTT; J: TRBJ2-2; size: -; D: TRBD2; length: 18; V: TRBV9
CDR3: CASSPTSASYNEQFF; DNA: TGTGCCAGCAGCCCTACTAGCGCCTCCTACAATGAGCAGTTCTTC; J: TRBJ2-1; size: -; D: TRBD2; length: 15; V: TRBV5-5
CDR3: CATLNGTGSLRTEAFF; DNA: TGTGCCACCTTGAATGGGACAGGGAGTTTGAGGACTGAAGCTTTCTTT; J: TRBJ1-1; size: -; D: TRBD1; length: 16; V: TRBV6-4
CDR3: CASSLMGGRGNEKLFF; DNA: TGTGCCAGCAGCTTAATGGGGGGGCGCGGTAATGAAAAACTGTTTTTT; J: TRBJ1-4; size: -; D: -; length: 16; V: TRBV7-2
CDR3: CASSQVSGGTDTQYF; DNA: TGTGCCAGCAGCCAGGTTAGCGGGGGCACAGATACGCAGTATTTT; J: TRBJ2-3; size: -; D: TRBD2; length: 15; V: TRBV4-2
CDR3: CAWSRGSQPQHF; DNA: TGTGCCTGGAGCAGGGGAAGCCAGCCCCAGCATTTT; J: TRBJ1-5; size: -; D: -; length: 12; V: TRBV30
CDR3: CASSSTGGVPGYTF; DNA: TGCGCCAGCAGCTCAACAGGGGGTGTCCCCGGCTACACCTTC; J: TRBJ1-2; size: -; D: TRBD1; length: 14; V: TRBV5-1
CDR3: CASSFNAANTEAFF; DNA: TGCGCCAGCAGCTTTAATGCGGCGAACACTGAAGCTTTCTTT; J: TRBJ1-1; size: -; D: -; length: 14; V: TRBV5-1